Below, 14 T cell receptor beta chains from the same sample are listed, as sequenced in a study of radiotherapy plus CTLA-4 blockade in lung cancer. The method was immunoSEQ multiplex PCR; TCRdb's version includes in-frame clones alone and lacks a portion of them. The sample has more than 55,000 clones, 77% seen once; the top ten hold roughly 4%. The sequencing used peripheral blood, collected from a patient treated with radiotherapy plus ipilimumab. The receptor source for this set is a human donor with non-small cell lung cancer who had a partial response to radiotherapy plus ipilimumab.

CDR3 residues: CASSSGRGYTF. CDR3 bases: TGTGCCAGCAGCTCCGGTCGGGGCTACACCTTC. This rearrangement joins TRBV27 to TRBJ1-2; no clear D. The V end was cut by 6 bases, the J end by 8 bases, with 10 bases between. This CDR3 contains 11 residues. Germline CDR1 MNHEY, CDR2 SMNVEV (reference sequence).

J is TRBJ2-2 and V is TRBV19, with 11 bases fitting TRBD1. CDR1 and CDR2 from the germline V gene are LNHDA and SQIVND (reference sequence). V lost 3 bases, J lost 5 bases, and 5 bases stayed unmatched. CDR3 length: 16 amino acids. CDR3 DNA: TGTGCCAGTAGTATGGTGGGGACAGGGGGGACCGGGGAGCTGTTTTTT. Translating gives CASSMVGTGGTGELFF.

The chain carries TRBV9 and TRBJ2-3; 9 nucleotides match TRBD2. This CDR3 spans 18 amino acids. V shed 1 base, J shed 0 bases, and the junction held 9 bases outside the gene matches. Per the germline V gene, CDR1 is SGDLS and CDR2 is YYNGEE. The CDR3 region is CASSVTAGGPTSTDTQYF. Here the CDR3 DNA reads TGTGCCAGCAGCGTAACAGCGGGGGGCCCTACGAGCACAGATACGCAGTATTTT. Supplemented by reference TRBV9 and TRBJ2-3, the full variable domain reads DSGVTQTPKHLITATGQRVTLRCSPRSGDLSVYWYQQSLDQGLQFLIQYYNGEERAKGNILERFSAQQFPDLHSELNLSSLELGDSALYFCASSVTAGGPTSTDTQYFGPGTRLTVL.

The J gene is TRBJ2-5, the V gene TRBV5-1; the D is unclear. Germline V gives CDR1 SGHRS, CDR2 YFSETQ. V was trimmed by 0 bases and J by 2 bases, leaving 14 bases between them. The CDR3 runs 16 residues. In nucleotides, the CDR3 is TGCGCCAGCAGCTTGGGGTCATCTAAAACTCAAGAGACCCAGTACTTC. This codes for CASSLGSSKTQETQYF.

This clone occurred once. This chain joins TRBV7-9 and TRBJ1-1; maybe TRBD1 (5 bases). V was trimmed by 1 base and J by 7 bases, leaving 7 bases between them. This CDR3 has 12 residues. CDR1 and CDR2 from the germline V gene are SEHNR and FQNEAQ (reference sequence). The CDR3 nucleotides read TGTGCCAGCAGCTTAGGGGGGGGTGAAGCTTTCTTT. Residues: CASSLGGGEAFF.

The J gene is TRBJ1-5, the V gene TRBV7-2, with 8 bases lining up with TRBD1. The ends lost 5 bases at V and 2 bases at J; junction bases unmatched: 5. Germline CDR1 reads SGHTA; CDR2 reads FQGNSA. The CDR3 covers 15 residues. The CDR3 is CASSAWGQGNQPQHF. Here the CDR3 DNA reads TGTGCCAGCAGCGCCTGGGGACAGGGCAATCAGCCCCAGCATTTT.

V gene TRBV6-1 combines with J gene TRBJ1-6, with D unresolved. The CDR3 is 14 residues long. V lost 4 bases and J lost 5, with 9 bases in between. From germline, CDR1 is MNHNS and CDR2 SASEGT. DNA of the CDR3: TGTGCCAGCAGTGTAGCACAGAATAATTCACCCCTCCACTTT. Its translation: CASSVAQNNSPLHF.

The genes are TRBV5-5 and TRBJ1-3; possible D gene TRBD1, 5 bases. Germline CDR1 reads SGHKS; CDR2 reads YYEKEE (reference sequence). Trimming removed 4 bases from V and 3 bases from J, with 8 bases in between. The CDR3 extends over 13 amino acids. DNA of the CDR3: TGTGCCAGCAGCGCAGGGTTTGGAAACACCATATATTTT. Translated, it gives CASSAGFGNTIYF.

The chain combines TRBV10-3 with TRBJ1-4, with D possibly being TRBD1 (5 bases). Germline V gene data show CDR1 as ENHRY and CDR2 as SYGVKD. V was trimmed by 7 bases and J by 7 bases, leaving 13 bases between them. CDR3 length: 13 amino acids. DNA for the CDR3: TGTGCCATCACGGCAGGGCCAGGTGAAAAACTGTTTTTT. It is translated as CAITAGPGEKLFF.

The chain carries TRBV27 and TRBJ1-4; a possible D gene is TRBD1 (5 bases). V lost 6 bases to trimming and J lost 10 bases, with 15 bases between them. CDR1 is MNHEY, CDR2 SMNVEV, per germline (reference sequence). There are 13 residues in the CDR3. The CDR3 protein is CASRGGRGRKLFF. In DNA, the CDR3 is TGTGCCAGCAGAGGCGGTAGGGGAAGAAAACTGTTTTTT.

The chain combines TRBV6-5 with TRBJ1-2; 9 bases map to TRBD1. The CDR3 is 15 amino acids. Germline V lookup: CDR1 MNHEY, CDR2 SVGAGI. J lost 4 bases, V lost 4 bases, and 7 bases had no gene match. In DNA, the CDR3 is TGTGCCAGCAGTTCCAAACAGGGGGCCTTCTATGGCTACACCTTC. Its protein product is CASSSKQGAFYGYTF.

The chain joins TRBV20-1 to TRBJ2-7; unclear D gene. The CDR3 sequence is 11 residues long. V was pared by 5 bases and J by 1 base, with 6 bases between. Germline V lookup: CDR1 DFQATT, CDR2 SNEGSKA (reference sequence). CDR3 nucleotide sequence: TGCAGTGCTCCGTTATCCTACGAGCAGTACTTC. Residues: CSAPLSYEQYF.

This clone was seen a few times. This chain links TRBV19 with TRBJ2-2; 11 nucleotides align to TRBD1. CDR3 length equals 17 residues. V trimming: 5 bases; J trimming: 4 bases; junction bases outside the gene matches: 9. Germline assignment: CDR1 LNHDA and CDR2 SQIVND (reference sequence). CDR3 protein: CASSVSHGTGGTGELFF. The CDR3 DNA reads TGTGCCAGTAGTGTCTCTCACGGGACAGGGGGCACCGGGGAGCTGTTTTTT.

This rearrangement joins TRBV7-2 to TRBJ2-5; 11 bases agree with TRBD2. Trimming removed 5 bases from V and 5 bases from J; junction bases left unmatched: 13. This CDR3 is built from 17 residues. Germline values: CDR1 SGHTA, CDR2 FQGNSA. The chain's CDR3 is CASSPAGGLAGGETQYF. The CDR3 nucleotides read TGTGCCAGCAGCCCGGCGGGGGGGCTAGCGGGGGGCGAGACCCAGTACTTC.